What follows are 8 T cell receptor beta chains derived from one specimen sequenced in a study of identical twins. TCRdb fed the 5' RACE reads into MiXCR, producing one record per CDR3 protein. The sample has roughly 690,000 distinct CDR3 sequences, roughly 6% seen once. Sequencing input: naive T cells sorted from blood. These receptors all come from a man aged 18 to 35 in good health.

This clonotype came up many times. The chain is built from TRBV11-2 and TRBJ2-5; 12 nucleotides line up with TRBD2. Germline CDR1 SGHAT, CDR2 FQNNGV. This CDR3 comprises 20 residues. The V gene end was trimmed by 5 bases and the J gene end by 5 bases; junction bases not matched to a gene: 21. The CDR3 sequence is CASSHPVGLAGGVSRETQYF. For the CDR3, the DNA is TGTGCCAGCAGCCACCCGGTCGGGCTAGCGGGAGGGGTTTCCAGGGAGACCCAGTACTTC.

This clonotype occurred many times. This rearrangement joins TRBV11-2 to TRBJ1-4; D gene uncertain. Trimming removed 1 base at V and 4 bases at J, with 10 bases between. Germline values: CDR1 SGHAT, CDR2 FQNNGV. This CDR3 has 15 residues. The CDR3 coding sequence is TGTGCCAGCAGCTTAGGATCCGGGAATAATGAAAAACTGTTTTTT. This codes for CASSLGSGNNEKLFF. Based on the CDR3 plus reference TRBV11-2 and TRBJ1-4, the full variable domain is EAGVAQSPRYKIIEKRQSVAFWCNPISGHATLYWYQQILGQGPKLLIQFQNNGVVDDSQLPKDRFSAERLKGVDSTLKIQPAKLEDSAVYLCASSLGSGNNEKLFFGSGTQLSVL.

This clonotype has only one observation. The CDR3 protein is CASSTSARDGLYGYTF. DNA of the CDR3: TGTGCCAGCTCAACGTCCGCACGGGACGGCCTCTATGGCTACACCTTC. The chain couples TRBV18 to TRBJ1-2, with D possibly TRBD1 on 5 matching bases. The V and J ends lost 5 bases and 4 bases respectively, with 20 bases between them. CDR1 KGHSH and CDR2 LQKENI come from the germline V gene. The CDR3 consists of 16 residues.

J is TRBJ2-6 and V is TRBV9, with D perhaps matching TRBD1 (6 bases). Germline V gene data show CDR1 as SGDLS and CDR2 as YYNGEE. Between the trimmed V and J ends, which lost 1 base and 4 bases, there was a span of 18 bases. The CDR3 has 18 residues. CDR3 amino acids: CASSVSVPQGPGANVLTF. CDR3 nucleotide sequence: TGTGCCAGCAGCGTATCCGTCCCACAGGGACCCGGGGCCAACGTCCTGACTTTC.

In its sample, this clonotype was seen a few times. The chain employs TRBV6-2 or TRBV6-3 and TRBJ2-1; 10 nucleotides align to TRBD1. This CDR3 has 14 residues. V dropped 7 bases and J dropped 9; count of bases not matched to a gene: 9. Germline V gene data show CDR1 as MNHEY and CDR2 as SVGEGT. CDR3 in amino acids: CASNPGTGDGEQFF. The CDR3 coding sequence is TGTGCCAGCAATCCCGGGACAGGGGATGGTGAGCAGTTCTTC.

The V and J genes are TRBV9 and TRBJ2-5; a weak D match, TRBD2 (6 bases). Trimming stripped 0 bases from V and 5 bases from J, with 8 bases between. The CDR3 runs 13 residues. CDR1 is SGDLS and CDR2 is YYNGEE in the germline V gene. CDR3 sequence reads: CASSVAGRETQYF. CDR3 DNA: TGTGCCAGCAGCGTAGCAGGGAGGGAGACCCAGTACTTC.

This clonotype has a handful of counts. V and J are TRBV6-2 or TRBV6-3 and TRBJ2-5; D gene ambiguous. V lost 6 bases to trimming and J lost 4 bases, with 15 bases between them. The CDR3 is made up of 14 amino acids. Germline V lookup: CDR1 MNHEY, CDR2 SVGEGT. The CDR3 loop is CASRPVGWRETQYF. The DNA of the CDR3 is TGTGCCAGCAGGCCCGTGGGGTGGCGAGAGACCCAGTACTTC.

This clonotype appeared once. The chain links TRBV20-1 to TRBJ2-1, with TRBD2 as a possible D gene (5 bases). The CDR3 is 14 amino acids. V lost 3 bases and J 7 bases, leaving 16 bases between the germline ends. The germline V gene has CDR1 DFQATT and CDR2 SNEGSKA (reference sequence). The CDR3 DNA is TGCAGTGCTAGTCCGGGGAGTGGGAAGAATGAGCAGTTCTTC. It yields the protein CSASPGSGKNEQFF.